This T cell receptor beta chain comes out of a study of T-cell memory formation after mild COVID-19. As for the study in general: Across donors, TCR clusters were largely donor specific. Study results and caveats: Clones which contracted sat mainly in CM and EM if CD4+, and in EMRA if CD8+.

The CDR3 runs to 14 residues. Germline values: CDR1 SGHRS, CDR2 YFSETQ. The ends lost 6 bases at V and 5 bases at J; junction bases unmatched: 7. TCRdb re-analysed the 5' RACE reads in MiXCR, keeping a single row per CDR3 protein. The sample includes about 430,000 distinct CDR3 sequences, roughly 26% of them seen just once. The table lists this clonotype with many counts. Its matching antigen is unknown. The clonotype originates from an adult woman who had mild COVID-19 (a few samples of this study predate the infection). Cell type and time point are not known. The sequencing sample was made of PBMCs or a T cell subset sorted from them (not recorded which). The V call is TRBV5-1, the J call TRBJ2-5, with 10 bases that match TRBD1. CDR3 protein: CASNGQGVGETQYF. Here the CDR3 DNA reads TGCGCCAGCAACGGACAGGGGGTCGGGGAGACCCAGTACTTC.